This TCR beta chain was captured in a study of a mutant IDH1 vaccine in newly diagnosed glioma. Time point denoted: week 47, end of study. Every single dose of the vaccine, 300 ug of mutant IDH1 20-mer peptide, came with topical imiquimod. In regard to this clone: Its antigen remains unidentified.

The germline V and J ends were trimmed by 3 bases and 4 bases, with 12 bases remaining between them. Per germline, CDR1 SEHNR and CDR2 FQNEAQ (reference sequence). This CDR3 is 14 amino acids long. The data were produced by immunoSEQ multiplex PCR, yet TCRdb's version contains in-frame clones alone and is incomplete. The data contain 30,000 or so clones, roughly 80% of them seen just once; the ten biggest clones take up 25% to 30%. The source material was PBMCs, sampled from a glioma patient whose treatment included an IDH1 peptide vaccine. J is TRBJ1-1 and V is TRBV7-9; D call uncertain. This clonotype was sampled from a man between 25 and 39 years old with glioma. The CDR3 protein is CASSFSRGFTEAFF. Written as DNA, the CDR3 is TGTGCCAGCAGCTTCTCTCGGGGATTCACTGAAGCTTTCTTT.